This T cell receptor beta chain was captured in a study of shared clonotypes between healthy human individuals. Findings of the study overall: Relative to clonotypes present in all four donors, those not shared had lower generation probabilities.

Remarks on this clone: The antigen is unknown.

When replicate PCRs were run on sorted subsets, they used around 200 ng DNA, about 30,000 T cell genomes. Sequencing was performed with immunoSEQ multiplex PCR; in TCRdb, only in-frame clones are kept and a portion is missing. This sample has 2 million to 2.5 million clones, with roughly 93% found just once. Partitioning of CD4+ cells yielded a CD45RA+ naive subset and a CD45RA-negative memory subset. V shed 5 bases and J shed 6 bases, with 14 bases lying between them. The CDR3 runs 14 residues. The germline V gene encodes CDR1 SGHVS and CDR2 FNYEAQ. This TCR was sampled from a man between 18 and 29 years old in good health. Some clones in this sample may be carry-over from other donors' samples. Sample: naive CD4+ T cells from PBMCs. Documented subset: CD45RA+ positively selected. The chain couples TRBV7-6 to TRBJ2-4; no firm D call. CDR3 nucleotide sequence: TGTGCCAGCAGCCCAGGACCCCCCTCAAACATTCAGTACTTC. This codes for CASSPGPPSNIQYF.